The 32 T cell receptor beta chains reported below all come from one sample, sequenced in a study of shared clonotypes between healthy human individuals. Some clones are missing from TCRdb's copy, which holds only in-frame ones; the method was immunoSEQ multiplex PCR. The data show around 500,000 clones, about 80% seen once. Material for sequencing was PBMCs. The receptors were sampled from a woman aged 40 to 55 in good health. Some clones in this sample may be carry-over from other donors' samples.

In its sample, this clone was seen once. In DNA, the CDR3 is TGCGCCAGCAGCTTGGAAAGGCTCTACGAGCAGTACTTC. Residues: CASSLERLYEQYF. J is TRBJ2-7 and V is TRBV5-1, with D unresolved. In germline, CDR1 is SGHRS, CDR2 YFSETQ. The germline V and J ends were trimmed by 0 bases and 3 bases, with 7 bases remaining between them. This CDR3 region has 13 residues.

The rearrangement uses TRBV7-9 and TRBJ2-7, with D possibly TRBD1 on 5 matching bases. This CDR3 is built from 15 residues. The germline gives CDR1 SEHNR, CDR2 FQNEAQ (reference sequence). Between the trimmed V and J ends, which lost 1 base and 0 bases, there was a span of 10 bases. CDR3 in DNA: TGTGCCAGCAGCTTAGGGGCAGGGCTCTCCTACGAGCAGTACTTC. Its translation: CASSLGAGLSYEQYF.

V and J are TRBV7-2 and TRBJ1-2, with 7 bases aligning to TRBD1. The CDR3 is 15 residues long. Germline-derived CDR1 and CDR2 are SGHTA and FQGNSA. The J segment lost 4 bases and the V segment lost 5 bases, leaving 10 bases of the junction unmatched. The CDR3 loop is CASSDRTGLGYGYTF. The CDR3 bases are TGTGCCAGCAGCGATCGGACAGGTTTAGGCTATGGCTACACCTTC.

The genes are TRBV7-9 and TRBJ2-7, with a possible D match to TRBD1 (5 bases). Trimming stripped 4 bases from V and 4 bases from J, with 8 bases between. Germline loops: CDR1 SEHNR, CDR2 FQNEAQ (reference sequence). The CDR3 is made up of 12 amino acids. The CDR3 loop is CASSSRQYEQYF. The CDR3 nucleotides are TGTGCCAGCAGCTCAAGACAGTACGAGCAGTACTTC.

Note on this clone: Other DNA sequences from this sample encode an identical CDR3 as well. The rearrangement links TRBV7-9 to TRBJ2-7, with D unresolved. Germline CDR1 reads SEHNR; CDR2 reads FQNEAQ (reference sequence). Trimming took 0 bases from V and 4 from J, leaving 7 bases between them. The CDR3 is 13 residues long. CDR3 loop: CASSLAGAYEQYF. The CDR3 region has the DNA TGTGCCAGCAGCTTAGCCGGAGCTTACGAGCAGTACTTC.

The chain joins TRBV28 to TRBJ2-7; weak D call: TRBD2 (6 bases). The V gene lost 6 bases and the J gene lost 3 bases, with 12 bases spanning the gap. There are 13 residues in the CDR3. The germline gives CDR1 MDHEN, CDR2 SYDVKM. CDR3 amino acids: CASSLGGDYEQYF. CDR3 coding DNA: TGTGCCAGCAGCCTCGGAGGGGACTACGAGCAGTACTTC.

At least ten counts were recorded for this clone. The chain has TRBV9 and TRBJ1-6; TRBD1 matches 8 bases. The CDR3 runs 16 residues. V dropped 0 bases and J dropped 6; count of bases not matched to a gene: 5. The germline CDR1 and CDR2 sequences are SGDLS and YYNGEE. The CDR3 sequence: CASSVGAGGLNSPLHF. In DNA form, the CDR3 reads TGTGCCAGCAGCGTAGGGGCAGGGGGCCTTAATTCACCCCTCCACTTT.

The CDR3 is CASSLTSGQETQYF. As DNA, the CDR3 is TGTGCCAGCAGCCTAACTAGCGGCCAAGAGACCCAGTACTTC. J is TRBJ2-5 and V is TRBV28; TRBD2 aligns across 8 bases. This CDR3 contains 14 residues. Losses at the gene ends were 6 bases for V and 1 base for J; bases not matched to a gene: 4. CDR1 is MDHEN, CDR2 SYDVKM, per germline.

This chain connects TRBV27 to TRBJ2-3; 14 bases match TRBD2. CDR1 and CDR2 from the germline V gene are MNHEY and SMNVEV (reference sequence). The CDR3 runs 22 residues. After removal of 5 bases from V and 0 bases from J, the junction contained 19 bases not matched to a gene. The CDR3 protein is CASSKMGLAGELILTSTDTQYF. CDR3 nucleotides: TGTGCCAGCAGTAAAATGGGACTAGCGGGAGAGTTGATATTAACCAGCACAGATACGCAGTATTTT.

CDR3 residues: CASSESVDRNNEQFF. The CDR3 DNA is TGCGCCAGCAGTGAGTCGGTGGACAGAAACAATGAGCAGTTCTTC. The rearrangement links TRBV10-2 to TRBJ2-1, with TRBD1 as a possible D gene (6 bases). There are 15 residues in the CDR3. V was shortened by 0 bases and J by 5 bases, with 11 bases between the two germline ends. CDR1 is WSHSY and CDR2 is SAAADI in the germline V gene.

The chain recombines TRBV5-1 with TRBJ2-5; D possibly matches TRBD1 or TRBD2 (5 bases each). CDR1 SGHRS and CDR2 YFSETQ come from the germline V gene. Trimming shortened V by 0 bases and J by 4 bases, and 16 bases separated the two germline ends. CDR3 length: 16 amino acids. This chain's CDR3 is CASSLGSWGTGETQYF. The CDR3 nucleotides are TGCGCCAGCAGCTTGGGGAGTTGGGGGACGGGAGAGACCCAGTACTTC.

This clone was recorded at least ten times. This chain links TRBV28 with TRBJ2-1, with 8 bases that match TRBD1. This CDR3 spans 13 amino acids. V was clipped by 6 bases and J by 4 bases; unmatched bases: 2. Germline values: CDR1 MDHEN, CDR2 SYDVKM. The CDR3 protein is CASRGTGYNEQFF. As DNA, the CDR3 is TGTGCCAGCAGAGGGACAGGTTACAATGAGCAGTTCTTC.

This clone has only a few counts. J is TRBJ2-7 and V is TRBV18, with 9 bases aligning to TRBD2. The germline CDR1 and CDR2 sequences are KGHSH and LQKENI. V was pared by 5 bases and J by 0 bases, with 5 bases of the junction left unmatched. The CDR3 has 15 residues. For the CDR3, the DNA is TGTGCCAGCTCATCCCTTAGCGGGAGCTCCTACGAGCAGTACTTC. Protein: CASSSLSGSSYEQYF.

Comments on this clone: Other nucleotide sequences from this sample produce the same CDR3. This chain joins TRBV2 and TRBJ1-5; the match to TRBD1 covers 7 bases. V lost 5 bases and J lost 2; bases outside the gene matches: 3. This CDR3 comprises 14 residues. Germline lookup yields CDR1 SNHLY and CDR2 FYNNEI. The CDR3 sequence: CASSPDRGNQPQHF. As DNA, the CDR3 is TGTGCCAGCAGTCCCGACAGGGGCAATCAGCCCCAGCATTTT.

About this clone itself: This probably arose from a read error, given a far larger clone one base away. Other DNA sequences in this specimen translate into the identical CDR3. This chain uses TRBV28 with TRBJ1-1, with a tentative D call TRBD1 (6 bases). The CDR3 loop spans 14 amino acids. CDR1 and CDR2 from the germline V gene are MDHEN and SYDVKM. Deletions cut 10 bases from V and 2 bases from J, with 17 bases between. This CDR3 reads CATIVGGHNTEAFF. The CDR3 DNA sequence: TGTGCCACCATTGTTGGGGGACACAACACTGAAGCTTTCTTT.

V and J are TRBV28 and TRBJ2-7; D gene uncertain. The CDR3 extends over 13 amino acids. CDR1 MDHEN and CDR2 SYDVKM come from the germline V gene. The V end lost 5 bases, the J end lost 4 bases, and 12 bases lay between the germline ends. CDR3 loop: CASSIPGRYEQYF. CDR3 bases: TGTGCCAGCAGTATCCCCGGACGGTACGAGCAGTACTTC.

The CDR3 reads CASSSELNTEAFF. The CDR3 DNA is TGTGCCAGCAGCTCAGAGTTGAACACTGAAGCTTTCTTT. The rearrangement uses TRBV11-2 and TRBJ1-1; D unresolved. V was clipped by 4 bases and J by 0 bases, with 6 bases between them. CDR1 is SGHAT and CDR2 is FQNNGV in the germline V gene. The CDR3 has 13 residues.

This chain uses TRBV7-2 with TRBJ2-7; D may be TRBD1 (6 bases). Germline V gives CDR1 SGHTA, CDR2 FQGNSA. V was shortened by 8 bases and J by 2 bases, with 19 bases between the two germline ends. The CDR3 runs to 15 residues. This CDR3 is CASCTVLGGTYEQYF. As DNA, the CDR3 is TGTGCCAGCTGTACAGTGCTTGGGGGCACCTACGAGCAGTACTTC.

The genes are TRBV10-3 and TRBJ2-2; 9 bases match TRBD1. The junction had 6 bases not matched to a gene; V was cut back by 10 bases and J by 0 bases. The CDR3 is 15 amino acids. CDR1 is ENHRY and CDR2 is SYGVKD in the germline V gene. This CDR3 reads CATSRDRANTGELFF. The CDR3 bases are TGTGCCACCAGCCGGGACAGGGCGAACACCGGGGAGCTGTTTTTT.

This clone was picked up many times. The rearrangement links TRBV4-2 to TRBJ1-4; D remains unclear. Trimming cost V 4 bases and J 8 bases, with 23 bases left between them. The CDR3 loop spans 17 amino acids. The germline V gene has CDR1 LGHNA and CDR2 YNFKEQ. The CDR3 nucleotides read TGTGCCAGCAGCCTTGGCAGCCGATCAATGATATTAGAAAAACTGTTTTTT. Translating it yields CASSLGSRSMILEKLFF.

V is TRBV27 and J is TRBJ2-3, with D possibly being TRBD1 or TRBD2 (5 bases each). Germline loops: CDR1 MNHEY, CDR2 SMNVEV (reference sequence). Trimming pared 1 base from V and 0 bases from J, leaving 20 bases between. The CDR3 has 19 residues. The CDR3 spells CASSLYPPLSGRSTDTQYF. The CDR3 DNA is TGTGCCAGCAGTTTATATCCCCCTCTTTCGGGGCGTAGCACAGATACGCAGTATTTT.

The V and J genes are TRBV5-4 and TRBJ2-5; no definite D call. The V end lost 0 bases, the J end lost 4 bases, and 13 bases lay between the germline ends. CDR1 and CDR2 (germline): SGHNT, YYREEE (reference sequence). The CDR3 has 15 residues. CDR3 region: CASSLETDFLETQYF. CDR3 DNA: TGTGCCAGCAGCTTGGAAACAGACTTTCTAGAGACCCAGTACTTC.

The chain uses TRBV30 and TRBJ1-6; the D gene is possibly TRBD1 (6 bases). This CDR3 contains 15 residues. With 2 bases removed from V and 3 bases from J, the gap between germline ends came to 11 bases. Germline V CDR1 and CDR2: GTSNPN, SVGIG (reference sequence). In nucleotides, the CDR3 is TGTGCCTGGAGTCCGGGACACCTCTATAATTCACCCCTCCACTTT. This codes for CAWSPGHLYNSPLHF.

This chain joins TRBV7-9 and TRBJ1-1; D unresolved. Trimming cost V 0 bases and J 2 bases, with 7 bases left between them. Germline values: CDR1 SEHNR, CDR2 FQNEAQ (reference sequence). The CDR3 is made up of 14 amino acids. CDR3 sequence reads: CASSLAGENTEAFF. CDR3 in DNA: TGTGCCAGCAGCTTAGCAGGCGAAAACACTGAAGCTTTCTTT.

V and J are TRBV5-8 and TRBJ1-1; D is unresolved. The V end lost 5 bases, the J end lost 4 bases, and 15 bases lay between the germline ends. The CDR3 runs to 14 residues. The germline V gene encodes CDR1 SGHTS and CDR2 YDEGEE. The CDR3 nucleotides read TGTGCCAGCAGGGGAACCCGGGAAATCACTGAAGCTTTCTTT. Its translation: CASRGTREITEAFF.

In DNA form, the CDR3 reads TGTGCCAGCAGCTTGCCTCTTGAAGGCTACACCTTC. Its protein is CASSLPLEGYTF. The chain recombines TRBV7-9 with TRBJ1-2, with no clear D. This CDR3 comprises 12 residues. With 3 bases removed from V and 8 bases from J, the gap between germline ends came to 10 bases. Germline CDR1 reads SEHNR; CDR2 reads FQNEAQ (reference sequence).

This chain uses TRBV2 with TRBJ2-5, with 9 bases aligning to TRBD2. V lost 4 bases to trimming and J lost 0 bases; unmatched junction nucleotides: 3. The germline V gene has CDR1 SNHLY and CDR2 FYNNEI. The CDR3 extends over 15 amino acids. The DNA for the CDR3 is TGTGCCAGCAGTGGCGGGAGGGCCGACCAAGAGACCCAGTACTTC. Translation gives CASSGGRADQETQYF.

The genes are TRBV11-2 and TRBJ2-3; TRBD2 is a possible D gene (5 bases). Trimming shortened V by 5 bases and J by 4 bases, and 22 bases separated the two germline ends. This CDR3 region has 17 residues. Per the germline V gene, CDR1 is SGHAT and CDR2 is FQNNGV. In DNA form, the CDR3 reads TGTGCCAGCAGCCCTTACGGGGATTTTGGTGGGGCAGATACGCAGTATTTT. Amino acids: CASSPYGDFGGADTQYF.

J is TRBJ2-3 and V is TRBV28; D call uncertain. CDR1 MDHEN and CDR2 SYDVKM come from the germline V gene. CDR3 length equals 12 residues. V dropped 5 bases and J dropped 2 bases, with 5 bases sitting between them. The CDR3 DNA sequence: TGTGCCAGCAGTAGCCTCACAGATACGCAGTATTTT. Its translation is CASSSLTDTQYF. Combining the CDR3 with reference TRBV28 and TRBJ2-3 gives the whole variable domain DVKVTQSSRYLVKRTGEKVFLECVQDMDHENMFWYRQDPGLGLRLIYFSYDVKMKEKGDIPEGYSVSREKKERFSLILESASTNQTSMYLCASSSLTDTQYFGPGTRLTVL.

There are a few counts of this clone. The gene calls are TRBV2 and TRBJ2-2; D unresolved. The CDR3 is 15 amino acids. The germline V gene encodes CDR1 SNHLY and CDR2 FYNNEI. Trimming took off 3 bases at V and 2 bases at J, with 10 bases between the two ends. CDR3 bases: TGTGCCAGCAGTGACACGACTCTTAACACCGGGGAGCTGTTTTTT. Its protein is CASSDTTLNTGELFF.

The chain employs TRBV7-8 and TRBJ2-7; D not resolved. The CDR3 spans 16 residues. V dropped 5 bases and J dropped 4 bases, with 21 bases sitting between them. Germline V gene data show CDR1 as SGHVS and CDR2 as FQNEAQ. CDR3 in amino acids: CASSPSPGGIPYEQYF. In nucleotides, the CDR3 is TGTGCCAGCAGCCCCAGCCCGGGTGGGATCCCTTACGAGCAGTACTTC.

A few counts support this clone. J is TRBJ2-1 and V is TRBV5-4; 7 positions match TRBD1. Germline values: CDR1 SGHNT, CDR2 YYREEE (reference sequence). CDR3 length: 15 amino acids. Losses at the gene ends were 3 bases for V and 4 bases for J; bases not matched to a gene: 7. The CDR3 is CASSSYTGAYNEQFF. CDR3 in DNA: TGTGCCAGCAGCTCCTACACAGGGGCTTACAATGAGCAGTTCTTC.